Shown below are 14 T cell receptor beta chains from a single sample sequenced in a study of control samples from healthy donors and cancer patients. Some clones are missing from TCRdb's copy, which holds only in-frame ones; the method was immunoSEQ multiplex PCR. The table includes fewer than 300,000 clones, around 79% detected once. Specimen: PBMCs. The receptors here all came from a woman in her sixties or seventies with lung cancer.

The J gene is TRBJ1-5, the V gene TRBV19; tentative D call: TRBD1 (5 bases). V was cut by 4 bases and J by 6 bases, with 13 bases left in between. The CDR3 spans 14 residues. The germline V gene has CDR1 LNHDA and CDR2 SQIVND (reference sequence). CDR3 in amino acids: CASSRTQGSQPQHF. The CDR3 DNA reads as TGTGCCAGTAGTAGAACGCAGGGTAGTCAGCCCCAGCATTTT.

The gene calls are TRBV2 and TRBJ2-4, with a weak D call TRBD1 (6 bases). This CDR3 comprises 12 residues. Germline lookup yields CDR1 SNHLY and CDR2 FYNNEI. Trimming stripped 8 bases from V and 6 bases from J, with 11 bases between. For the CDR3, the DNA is TGTGCCAGCCGGGACATTGGAAACATTCAGTACTTC. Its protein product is CASRDIGNIQYF.

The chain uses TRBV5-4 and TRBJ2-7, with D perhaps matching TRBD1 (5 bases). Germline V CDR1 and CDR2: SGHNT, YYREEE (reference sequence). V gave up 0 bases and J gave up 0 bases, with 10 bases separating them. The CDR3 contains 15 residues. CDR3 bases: TGTGCCAGCAGCTTGGAACAGGACCCCTCCTACGAGCAGTACTTC. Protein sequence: CASSLEQDPSYEQYF. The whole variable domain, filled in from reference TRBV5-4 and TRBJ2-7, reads ETGVTQSPTHLIKTRGQQVTLRCSSQSGHNTVSWYQQALGQGPQFIFQYYREEENGRGNFPPRFSGLQFPNYSSELNVNALELDDSALYLCASSLEQDPSYEQYFGPGTRLTVT.

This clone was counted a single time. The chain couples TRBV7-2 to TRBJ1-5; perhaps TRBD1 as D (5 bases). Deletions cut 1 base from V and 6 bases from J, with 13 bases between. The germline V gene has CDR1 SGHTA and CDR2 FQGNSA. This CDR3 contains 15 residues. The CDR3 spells CASSLGPGPGQPQHF. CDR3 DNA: TGTGCCAGCAGCTTAGGGCCGGGACCGGGTCAGCCCCAGCATTTT.

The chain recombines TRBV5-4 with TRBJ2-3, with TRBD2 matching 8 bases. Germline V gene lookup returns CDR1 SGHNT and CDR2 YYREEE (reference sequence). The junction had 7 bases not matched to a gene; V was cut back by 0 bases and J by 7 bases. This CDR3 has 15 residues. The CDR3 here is CASSLETSGGNTQYF. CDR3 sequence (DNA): TGTGCCAGCAGCTTGGAAACTAGCGGAGGAAATACGCAGTATTTT.

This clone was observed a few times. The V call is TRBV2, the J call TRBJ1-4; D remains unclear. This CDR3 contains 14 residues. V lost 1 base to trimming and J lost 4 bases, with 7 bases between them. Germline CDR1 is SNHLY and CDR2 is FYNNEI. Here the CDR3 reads CASSEGSYNEKLFF. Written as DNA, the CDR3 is TGTGCCAGCAGTGAAGGGAGTTATAATGAAAAACTGTTTTTT.

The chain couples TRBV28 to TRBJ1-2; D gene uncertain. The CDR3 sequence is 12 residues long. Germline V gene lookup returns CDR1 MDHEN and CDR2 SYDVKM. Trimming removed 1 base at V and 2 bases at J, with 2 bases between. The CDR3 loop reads CASSLSNYGYTF. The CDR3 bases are TGTGCCAGCAGTTTATCGAACTATGGCTACACCTTC.

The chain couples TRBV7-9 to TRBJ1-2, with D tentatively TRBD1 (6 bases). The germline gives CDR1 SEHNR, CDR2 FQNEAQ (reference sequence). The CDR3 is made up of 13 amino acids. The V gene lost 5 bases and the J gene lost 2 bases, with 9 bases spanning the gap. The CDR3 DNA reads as TGTGCCAGCAGCCCGACAGGAAACTATGGCTACACCTTC. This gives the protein CASSPTGNYGYTF.

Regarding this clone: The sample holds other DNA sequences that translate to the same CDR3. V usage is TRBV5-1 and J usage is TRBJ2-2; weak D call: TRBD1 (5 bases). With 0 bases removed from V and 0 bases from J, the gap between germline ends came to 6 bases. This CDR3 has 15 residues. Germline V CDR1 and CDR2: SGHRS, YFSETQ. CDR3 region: CASSLARANTGELFF. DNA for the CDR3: TGCGCCAGCAGCTTGGCCAGGGCGAACACCGGGGAGCTGTTTTTT.

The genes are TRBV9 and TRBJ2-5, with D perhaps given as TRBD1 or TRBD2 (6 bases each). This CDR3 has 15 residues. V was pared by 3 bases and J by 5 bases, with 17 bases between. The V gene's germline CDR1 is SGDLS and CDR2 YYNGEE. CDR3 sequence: CASSAGAGLRETQYF. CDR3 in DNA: TGTGCCAGCAGCGCGGGGGCGGGCCTCCGGGAGACCCAGTACTTC.

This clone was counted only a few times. This CDR3 is CSASGQGASSEQYF. The CDR3 region has the DNA TGCAGTGCTAGTGGCCAGGGGGCTTCCAGCGAGCAGTACTTC. This chain uses TRBV20-1 with TRBJ2-7; 8 bases agree with TRBD1. The germline V gene has CDR1 DFQATT and CDR2 SNEGSKA (reference sequence). Trimming at V came to 3 bases and at J to 6 bases, leaving 10 bases not matched to a gene. This CDR3 is 14 amino acids long.

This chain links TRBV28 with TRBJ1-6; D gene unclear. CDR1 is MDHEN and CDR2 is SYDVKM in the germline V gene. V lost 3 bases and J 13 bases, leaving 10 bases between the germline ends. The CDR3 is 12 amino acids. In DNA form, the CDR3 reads TGTGCCAGCAGTTTCACCGGGATCCCCCTCCACTTT. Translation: CASSFTGIPLHF.

CDR3 residues: CASSLDAVRGNEQFF. The CDR3 DNA reads as TGCGCCAGCAGCTTGGACGCGGTGCGGGGCAATGAGCAGTTCTTC. The rearrangement joins TRBV5-1 to TRBJ2-1, with D possibly matching TRBD2 (6 bases). The CDR3 runs to 15 residues. Trimming left V 0 bases short and J 6 bases short, with 13 bases between. Germline V gene data show CDR1 as SGHRS and CDR2 as YFSETQ.

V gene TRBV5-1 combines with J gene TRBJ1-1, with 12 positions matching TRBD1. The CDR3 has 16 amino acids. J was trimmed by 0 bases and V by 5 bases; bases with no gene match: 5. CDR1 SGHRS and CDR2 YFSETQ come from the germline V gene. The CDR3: CASRWGDRGLNTEAFF. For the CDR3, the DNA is TGCGCCAGCAGGTGGGGGGACAGGGGGCTGAACACTGAAGCTTTCTTT. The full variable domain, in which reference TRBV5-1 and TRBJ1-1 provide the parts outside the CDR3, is KAGVTQTPRYLIKTRGQQVTLSCSPISGHRSVSWYQQTPGQGLQFLFEYFSETQRNKGNFPGRFSGRQFSNSRSEMNVSTLELGDSALYLCASRWGDRGLNTEAFFGQGTRLTVV.